The clone carrying this T cell receptor beta chain has at least ten counts. A much larger clone lies a single base off, so this may be a read error. The entry originates in a study of Graves' ophthalmopathy and Graves' hyperthyroidism. This CDR3 is built from 17 residues. CDR1 is MNHEY and CDR2 is SVGAGI in the germline V gene. Amplification of TCR beta CDR3 regions used RNA transcripts. An initial RT-PCR round employing HTBI primers preceded a second-round multiplex PCR. A single record per CDR3 protein comes from TCRdb applying MiXCR to the multiplex PCR reads. Of 350,000 to 400,000 distinct CDR3 sequences listed, 15% were seen once; the top ten hold around 6.6%.

The sequence came from a woman between 18 and 30 years old with stable Graves' hyperthyroidism. What was sequenced was peripheral blood. The chain has TRBV6-5 and TRBJ1-6, with 8 bases identical to TRBD1. This CDR3 is CASSYSSRGRGHSHLHF. CDR3 coding DNA: TGTGCCAGCAGTTACTCGAGTAGGGGCAGGGGGCATTCACACCTCCACTTT.